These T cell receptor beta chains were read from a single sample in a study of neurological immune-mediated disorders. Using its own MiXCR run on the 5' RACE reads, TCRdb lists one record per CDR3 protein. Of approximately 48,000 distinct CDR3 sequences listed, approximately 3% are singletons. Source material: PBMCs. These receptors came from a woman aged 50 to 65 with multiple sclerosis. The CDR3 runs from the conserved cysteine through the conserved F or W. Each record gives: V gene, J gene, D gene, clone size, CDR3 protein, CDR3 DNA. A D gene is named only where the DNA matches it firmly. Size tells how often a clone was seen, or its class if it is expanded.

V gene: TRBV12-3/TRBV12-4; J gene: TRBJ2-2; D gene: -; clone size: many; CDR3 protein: CASSPLGPGELFF; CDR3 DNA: TGTGCCAGCAGTCCCTTGGGGCCCGGGGAGCTGTTTTTT
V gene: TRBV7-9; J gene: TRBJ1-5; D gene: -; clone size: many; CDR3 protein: CASSPSDVPYNQPQHF; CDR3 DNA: TGTGCCAGCAGCCCCTCGGACGTTCCCTACAATCAGCCCCAGCATTTT
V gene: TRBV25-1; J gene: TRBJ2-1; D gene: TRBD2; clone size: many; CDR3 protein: CASRSGVAGGQFF; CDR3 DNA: TGTGCCAGCAGGTCGGGGGTAGCGGGAGGACAGTTCTTC
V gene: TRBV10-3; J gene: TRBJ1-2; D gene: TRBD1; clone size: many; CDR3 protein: CAISEGGQGFTYGYTF; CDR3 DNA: TGTGCCATCAGTGAGGGGGGACAGGGGTTTACCTATGGCTACACCTTC
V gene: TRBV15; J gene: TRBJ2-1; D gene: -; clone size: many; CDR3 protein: CATSRDSGREQFF; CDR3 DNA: TGTGCCACCAGCAGAGATTCAGGCCGTGAGCAGTTCTTC
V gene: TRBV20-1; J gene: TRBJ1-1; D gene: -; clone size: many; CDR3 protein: CSASVSRAAMNTEAFF; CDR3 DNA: TGCAGTGCTAGTGTCTCCAGGGCAGCCATGAACACTGAAGCTTTCTTT
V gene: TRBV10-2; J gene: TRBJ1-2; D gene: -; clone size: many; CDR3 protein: CASTLDSSYGYTF; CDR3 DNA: TGCGCCAGCACCCTGGACAGTAGCTATGGCTACACCTTC
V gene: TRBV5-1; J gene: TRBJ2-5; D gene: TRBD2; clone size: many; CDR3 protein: CASSSAGTTQETQYF; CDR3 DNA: TGCGCCAGCAGCTCCGCCGGGACTACCCAAGAGACCCAGTACTTC
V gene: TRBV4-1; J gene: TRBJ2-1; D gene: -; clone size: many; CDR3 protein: CASSQDMGRGPYNEQFF; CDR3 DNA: TGCGCCAGCAGCCAAGATATGGGGCGGGGTCCCTACAATGAGCAGTTCTTC
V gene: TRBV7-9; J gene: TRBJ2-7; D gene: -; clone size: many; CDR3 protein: CASSLAPIPSYEQYF; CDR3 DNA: TGTGCCAGCAGCTTAGCGCCTATCCCCTCCTACGAGCAGTACTTC
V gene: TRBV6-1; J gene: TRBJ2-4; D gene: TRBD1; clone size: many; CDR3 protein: CASSIMTGAENIQYF; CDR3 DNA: TGTGCCAGCAGCATCATGACAGGGGCTGAAAACATTCAGTACTTC
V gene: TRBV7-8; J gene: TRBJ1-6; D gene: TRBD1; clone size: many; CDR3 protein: CASSYGGTGDYNSPLHF; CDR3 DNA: TGTGCCAGCAGCTATGGAGGGACAGGGGATTATAATTCACCCCTCCACTTT
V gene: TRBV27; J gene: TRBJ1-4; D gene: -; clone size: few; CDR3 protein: CASSLAATNEKLFF; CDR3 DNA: TGTGCCAGCAGTTTAGCTGCAACTAATGAAAAACTGTTTTTT
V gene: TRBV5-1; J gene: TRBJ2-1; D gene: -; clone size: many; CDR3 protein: CASSLVAGTFNEQFF; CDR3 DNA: TGCGCCAGCAGCTTGGTTGCGGGAACCTTCAATGAGCAGTTCTTC
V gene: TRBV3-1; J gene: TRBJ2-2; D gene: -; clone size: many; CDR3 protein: CASSQVGGETGELFF; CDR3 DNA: TGTGCCAGCAGCCAAGTGGGGGGCGAAACCGGGGAGCTGTTTTTT
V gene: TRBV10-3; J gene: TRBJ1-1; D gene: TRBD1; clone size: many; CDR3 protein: CAISGGGRTNTEAFF; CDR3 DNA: TGTGCCATCTCAGGAGGGGGCAGGACGAACACTGAAGCTTTCTTT
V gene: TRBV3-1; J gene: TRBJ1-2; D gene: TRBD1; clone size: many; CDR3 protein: CASSQDLQGSGYTF; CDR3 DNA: TGTGCCAGCAGCCAAGATTTACAGGGGAGTGGCTACACCTTC
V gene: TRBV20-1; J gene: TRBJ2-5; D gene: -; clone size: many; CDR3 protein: CSAAGHPGETQYF; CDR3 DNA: TGCAGTGCTGCGGGACACCCAGGGGAGACCCAGTACTTC
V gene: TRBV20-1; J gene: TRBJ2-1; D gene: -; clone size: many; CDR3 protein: CSASDRSFHNEQFF; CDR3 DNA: TGCAGTGCTAGCGACAGGAGCTTCCACAATGAGCAGTTCTTC
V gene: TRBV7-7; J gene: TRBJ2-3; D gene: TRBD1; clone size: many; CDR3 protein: CASSSGQVFTDTQYF; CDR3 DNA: TGTGCTAGCAGCTCCGGACAGGTTTTCACAGATACGCAGTATTTT
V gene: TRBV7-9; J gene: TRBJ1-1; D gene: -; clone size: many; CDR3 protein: CASSPGAGRTEAFF; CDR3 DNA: TGTGCCAGCAGCCCGGGTGCGGGGCGAACTGAAGCTTTCTTT
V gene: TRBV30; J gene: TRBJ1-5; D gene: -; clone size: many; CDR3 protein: CAWNRWNQPQHF; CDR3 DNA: TGTGCCTGGAACCGGTGGAATCAGCCCCAGCATTTT
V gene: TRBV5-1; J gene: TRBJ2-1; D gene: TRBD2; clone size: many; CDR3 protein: CASSKGTSGGLYNEQFF; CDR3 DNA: TGCGCCAGCAGCAAAGGGACTAGCGGGGGCCTTTATAATGAGCAGTTCTTC